These 4 T cell receptor beta chains originate from one sample sequenced in a study of blood T cell repertoires in COVID-19. Data came from immunoSEQ multiplex PCR; TCRdb stores just in-frame clones and leaves some out. The sample yields hundreds of thousands of clones, 89% seen once. Sample: peripheral blood. The receptors were sampled from a woman aged 25 to 39 with COVID-19, enrolled during active disease.

The chain recombines TRBV12-5 with TRBJ1-2; a weak D match, TRBD1 (6 bases). With 6 bases removed from V and 4 bases from J, the gap between germline ends came to 12 bases. This CDR3 spans 13 amino acids. CDR1 and CDR2 (germline): LGHNT, FRNRAP. CDR3 nucleotide sequence: TGTGCTAGTGGAGAGGGGGTGGGCTATGGCTACACCTTC. Protein product: CASGEGVGYGYTF.

The CDR3 reads CASRAAGVGSNQPQHF. The CDR3 bases are TGTGCCAGCAGGGCAGCAGGGGTGGGTTCCAATCAGCCCCAGCATTTT. This chain uses TRBV27 with TRBJ1-5; D is perhaps TRBD1 (6 bases). Trimming took off 6 bases at V and 3 bases at J, with 18 bases between the two ends. The V gene's germline CDR1 is MNHEY and CDR2 SMNVEV (reference sequence). The CDR3 is made up of 16 amino acids.

This clone appeared once. The chain carries TRBV4-1 and TRBJ2-2; D is uncertain. Germline V lookup: CDR1 MGHRA, CDR2 YSYEKL. Trimming left V 4 bases short and J 1 base short, with 10 bases between. This CDR3 has 15 residues. The CDR3 DNA reads as TGCGCCAGCAGCCGTGAGGAATTGAACACCGGGGAGCTGTTTTTT. This gives the protein CASSREELNTGELFF.

The chain combines TRBV10-3 with TRBJ1-3; no firm D call. The germline V gene encodes CDR1 ENHRY and CDR2 SYGVKD. V lost 2 bases and J lost 3, with 14 bases in between. The CDR3 totals 16 residues. The CDR3 region is CAISEDGEGVGNTIYF. The CDR3 DNA reads as TGTGCCATCAGTGAGGACGGGGAGGGAGTTGGAAACACCATATATTTT.